Sequencing of this T cell receptor (beta chain) was carried out in a study of CD8 T cells in Susac syndrome. Germline CDR1 and CDR2: KGHSH and LQKENI. The trim removed 4 bases at V and 0 bases at J, leaving 5 bases unmatched. The CDR3 runs to 16 residues. RNA totalling about 0.5 to 1 ug underwent reverse transcription with random hexamers. In TCRdb, the immunoSEQ multiplex PCR reads were re-called with MiXCR into one record per CDR3 protein. The sample lists 150,000 to 200,000 distinct CDR3 sequences, around 94% occurring once. The source of this sequence is a human donor with multiple sclerosis. The sample consisted of CD4+ T cells from PBMCs. The V call is TRBV18, the J call TRBJ2-2, with TRBD1 identical over 7 bases. The CDR3 nucleotides are TGTGCCAGCTCACGAGCTACAGGGGCGAACACCGGGGAGCTGTTTTTT. Translation gives CASSRATGANTGELFF.